This is a list of T cell receptor beta chains from one sample in a study of beta chain features in type 1 diabetes. Clones were read by immunoSEQ multiplex PCR, and TCRdb kept only the in-frame ones, dropping some. The sample lists hundreds of thousands of clones; over 10% were seen once. Sequences were obtained from naive CD4+ T cells from blood. These receptors came from a woman in her late teens or twenties with type 1 diabetes. CDR3s include the opening cysteine and the closing phenylalanine or tryptophan. Fields, in order: J gene, V gene, clone size, D gene, CDR3 DNA, CDR3 protein. D genes are given only for firm matches. Expanded clones are given a class, and other clones once, few, many or no size at all.

TRBJ2-7 | TRBV7-2 | few | NA | TGTGCCAGCAGCCATTCGACTCTTCTCTACGAGCAGTACTTC | CASSHSTLLYEQYF
TRBJ2-1 | TRBV10-3 | NA | NA | TGTGCCATCAGGGGGGACAACTACAATGAGCAGTTCTTC | CAIRGDNYNEQFF
TRBJ2-7 | TRBV4-2 | NA | NA | TGTGCCAGCAGCCTCAGCGGGGAGCAGTACTTC | CASSLSGEQYF
TRBJ1-1 | TRBV25-1 | few | TRBD1 | TGTGCCAGCAGTGAGACAGGGTTCCAAGAAGCTTTCTTT | CASSETGFQEAFF
TRBJ2-7 | TRBV6-6 | NA | NA | TGTGCCAGCAGTTACCCTAGCTTCTACGAGCAGTACTTC | CASSYPSFYEQYF
TRBJ2-1 | TRBV11-2 | few | NA | TGTGCCAGCAGCTCGCCTTTGGAGGGACCTAATGAGCAGTTCTTC | CASSSPLEGPNEQFF
TRBJ2-5 | TRBV27 | few | NA | TGTGCCAGCAGGTCGGGTATAGAGACCCAGTACTTC | CASRSGIETQYF
TRBJ2-1 | TRBV2 | once | TRBD2 | TGTGCCAGCAGTGAAGCTAGGAGACTAGCGGGAGGCCGTAGCGAGCAGTTCTTC | CASSEARRLAGGRSEQFF
TRBJ1-3 | TRBV13 | few | NA | TGTGCCAGCAGCTTACGGGGAGCTGGAAACACCATATATTTT | CASSLRGAGNTIYF
TRBJ2-4 | TRBV4-1 | few | NA | TGCGCCAGCAGCCAACTAACCACTAGAAACATTCAGTACTTC | CASSQLTTRNIQYF
TRBJ2-4 | TRBV11-2 | few | NA | TGTGCCAGCAGCTTAGGGGGCTTAGCCAAAAACATTCAGTACTTC | CASSLGGLAKNIQYF
TRBJ1-1 | TRBV9 | few | TRBD1 | TGTGCCAGCAGCGCCCAGGGACAGCCTAACACTGAAGCTTTCTTT | CASSAQGQPNTEAFF
TRBJ2-2 | TRBV11-2 | NA | TRBD1 | TGTGCCAGCAGCTCCTTCTACAGGGGGCTGGTCGGGGAGCTGTTTTTT | CASSSFYRGLVGELFF
TRBJ1-1 | TRBV5-1 | NA | TRBD1 | TGCGCCAGCAGCTTGGGGCAGGGGGCCTCCGAAGCTTTCTTT | CASSLGQGASEAFF
TRBJ1-3 | TRBV4-1 | few | NA | TGCGCCAGCAGCCGGGGTAGGGGTCGCGACTCTGGAAACACCATATATTTT | CASSRGRGRDSGNTIYF
TRBJ1-5 | TRBV19 | NA | TRBD1 | TGTGCCAGTAGCCGGGACAGTAGCAATCAGCCCCAGCATTTT | CASSRDSSNQPQHF
TRBJ1-2 | TRBV29-1 | NA | NA | TGCAGCGTTGAGGGGGCCCGCCCCTATGGCTACACCTTC | CSVEGARPYGYTF
TRBJ1-1 | TRBV7-9 | NA | NA | TGTGCCAGCAGCCCCGGGGGAGCTTTCTTT | CASSPGGAFF
TRBJ2-3 | TRBV25-1 | NA | NA | TGTGCCAGCAGCCGTAGCACAGATACGCAGTATTTT | CASSRSTDTQYF
TRBJ2-7 | TRBV6-6 | NA | TRBD2 | TGTGCCGCCCTAAGGGGAGGGGCCTTCTCCTACGAGCAGTACTTC | CAALRGGAFSYEQYF
TRBJ2-3 | TRBV30 | few | NA | TGTGCCTGGAGTGTAGGGGTTGGGGATACGCAGTATTTT | CAWSVGVGDTQYF
TRBJ2-7 | TRBV4-3 | NA | TRBD1 | TGCGCCAGCAGCCGTTCGAGGGGGCAACGGGACTCCTACGAGCAGTACTTC | CASSRSRGQRDSYEQYF
TRBJ2-5 | TRBV5-6 | NA | TRBD1 | TGTGCCAGCAGCTTAGGACCAGGGGGCGGCGAGACCCAGTACTTC | CASSLGPGGGETQYF
TRBJ2-3 | TRBV28 | NA | TRBD2 | TGTGCCAGCAGTTTACTAGCGGGAGGGCTAGATACGCAGTATTTT | CASSLLAGGLDTQYF
TRBJ2-3 | TRBV4-2 | NA | TRBD2 | TGTGCCAGCAGACCCGAAGGGGCTAGCGGGAGCGCAGATACGCAGTATTTT | CASRPEGASGSADTQYF
TRBJ2-3 | TRBV29-1 | few | TRBD1 | TGCAGCGTGACAACAGGGGGGCTGTCCACAGATACGCAGTATTTT | CSVTTGGLSTDTQYF
TRBJ1-5 | TRBV30 | NA | NA | TGTGCCTGGAGCCCAGGAAATCAGCCCCAGCATTTT | CAWSPGNQPQHF
TRBJ1-5 | TRBV29-1 | NA | NA | TGCAGCGGAGCGGACAGAAGAAGCAATCAGCCCCAGCATTTT | CSGADRRSNQPQHF
TRBJ2-7 | TRBV18 | few | NA | TGTGCCAGCGGGGAACAGGGCGGATACGAGCAGTACTTC | CASGEQGGYEQYF
TRBJ1-5 | TRBV25-1 | few | NA | TGTGCCAGCAGTGAATTCAGGGTTGATCGTCCGCCCCAGCATTTT | CASSEFRVDRPPQHF
TRBJ2-1 | TRBV27 | NA | NA | TGTGCCAGCAACAGGGACAATGAGCAGTTCTTC | CASNRDNEQFF
TRBJ2-1 | TRBV6-1 | NA | NA | TGTGCCAGCATCGGGGTGGAGGTTGGGCACAATGAGCAGTTCTTC | CASIGVEVGHNEQFF
TRBJ2-5 | TRBV27 | NA | TRBD2 | TGTGCCAGCAGTTCGGGGGGTCTCCGAGAGACCCAGTACTTC | CASSSGGLRETQYF
TRBJ1-4 | TRBV6-5 | few | TRBD1 | TGTGCCAGCAGTCCGGGACAGGTCCGGGAAAAACTGTTTTTT | CASSPGQVREKLFF
TRBJ2-1 | TRBV7-9 | few | TRBD2 | TGTGCCAGCGGGTTAGCGGGACATTACAATGAGCAGTTCTTC | CASGLAGHYNEQFF
TRBJ2-7 | TRBV5-1 | few | TRBD2 | TGCGCCAGCAGCTTGCCGGGAGGGAGCTCCGAGCAGTACTTC | CASSLPGGSSEQYF
TRBJ2-7 | TRBV11-2 | few | NA | TGTGCCAGCAGCCTAGGAGGGAGTGGGCCCTACGAGCAGTACTTC | CASSLGGSGPYEQYF
TRBJ2-7 | TRBV4-1 | NA | TRBD1 | TGCGCCAGCAGCCAGAGCGACAGGGTCAGCTACGAGCAGTACTTC | CASSQSDRVSYEQYF
TRBJ2-5 | TRBV18 | NA | NA | TGTGCCAGCTCACCTAGGACAGAAGAGACCCAGTACTTC | CASSPRTEETQYF
TRBJ2-7 | TRBV4-3 | few | TRBD1 | TGCGCCAGCAGCCAAGAGGGGCCTGGGACAGCCGAGACCTACGAGCAGTACTTC | CASSQEGPGTAETYEQYF
TRBJ2-3 | TRBV9 | NA | TRBD2 | TGTGCCAGCAGCGGGGACTACTCCACAGATACGCAGTATTTT | CASSGDYSTDTQYF
TRBJ1-1 | TRBV16 | NA | NA | TGTGCCAGCAGCCAAGAGACTGAAGCTTTCTTT | CASSQETEAFF
TRBJ2-1 | TRBV29-1 | NA | TRBD2 | TGCAGCGCCAGGACTAGCGGGCTCTACAATGAGCAGTTCTTC | CSARTSGLYNEQFF
TRBJ2-7 | TRBV7-9 | NA | TRBD2 | TGTGCCAGCAGCTCCACCTCGGCGGGGGGCGAGCAGTACTTC | CASSSTSAGGEQYF
TRBJ2-7 | TRBV10-3 | NA | TRBD2 | TGTGCCATCAGTGAGGGGGACAGCCGGACTAGCGGCTCCTACGAGCAGTACTTC | CAISEGDSRTSGSYEQYF
TRBJ1-1 | TRBV7-6 | NA | NA | TGTGCCAGCAGCTTAGCGCCTTTAAGGGGCACTGAAGCTTTCTTT | CASSLAPLRGTEAFF
TRBJ1-4 | TRBV4-2 | NA | NA | TGTGCCAGCAGCCAAGAGAGGGGGATAAATGAAAAACTGTTTTTT | CASSQERGINEKLFF
TRBJ1-1 | TRBV5-1 | NA | NA | TGCGCCAGCAGCTCTTTACAGGGCGGGTACACTGAAGCTTTCTTT | CASSSLQGGYTEAFF
TRBJ1-2 | TRBV6-6 | few | NA | TGTGCCAGCAGCCAGGTGACAGGAAACTATGGCTACACCTTC | CASSQVTGNYGYTF
TRBJ1-5 | TRBV19 | NA | NA | TGTGCCAGTAGCGAATCAGGGTTTAATCAGCCCCAGCATTTT | CASSESGFNQPQHF
TRBJ1-5 | TRBV30 | few | TRBD1 | TGTGCCTGGAGGGACAGGGGGGTGAATCAGCCCCAGCATTTT | CAWRDRGVNQPQHF
TRBJ2-3 | TRBV28 | NA | TRBD2 | TGTGCCAGCACCAGGGATGGGCTAGCGGGACGTTATACGCAGTATTTT | CASTRDGLAGRYTQYF
TRBJ2-2 | TRBV4-3 | NA | TRBD1 | TGCGCCAGCAGCCTGGGACAGGGGGCAACCGGGGAGCTGTTTTTT | CASSLGQGATGELFF
TRBJ2-7 | TRBV28 | NA | TRBD1 | TGTGCCAGCAGTCCGGGACAGAGCTACGAGCAGTACTTC | CASSPGQSYEQYF
TRBJ2-1 | TRBV7-2 | few | NA | TGTGCCAGCGAGGGGGGGGTCAATGAGCAGTTCTTC | CASEGGVNEQFF